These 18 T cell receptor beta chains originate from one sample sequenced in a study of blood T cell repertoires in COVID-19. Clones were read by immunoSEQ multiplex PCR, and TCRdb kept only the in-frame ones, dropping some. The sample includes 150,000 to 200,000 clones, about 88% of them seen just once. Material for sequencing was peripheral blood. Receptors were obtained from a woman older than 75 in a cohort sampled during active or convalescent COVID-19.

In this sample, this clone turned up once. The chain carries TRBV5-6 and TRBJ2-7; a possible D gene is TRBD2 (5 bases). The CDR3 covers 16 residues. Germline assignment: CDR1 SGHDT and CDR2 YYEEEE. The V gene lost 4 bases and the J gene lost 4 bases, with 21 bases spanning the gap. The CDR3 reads CASSRTLGIRTYEQYF. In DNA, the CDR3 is TGTGCCAGCAGCCGGACTCTCGGGATCCGTACGTACGAGCAGTACTTC.

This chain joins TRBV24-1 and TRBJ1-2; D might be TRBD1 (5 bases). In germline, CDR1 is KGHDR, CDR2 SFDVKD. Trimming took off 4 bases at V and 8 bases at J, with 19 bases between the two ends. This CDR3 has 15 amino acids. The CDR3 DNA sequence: TGTGCCACCAGTGACCATATCACGGGGGTCGGGGGCTACACCTTC. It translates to CATSDHITGVGGYTF.

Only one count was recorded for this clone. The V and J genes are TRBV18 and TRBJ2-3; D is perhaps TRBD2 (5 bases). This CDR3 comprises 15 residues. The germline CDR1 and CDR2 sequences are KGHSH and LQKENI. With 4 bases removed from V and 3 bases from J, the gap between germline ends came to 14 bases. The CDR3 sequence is CASSQTPGLTDTQYF. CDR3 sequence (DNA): TGTGCCAGCTCACAGACTCCCGGACTTACAGATACGCAGTATTTT.

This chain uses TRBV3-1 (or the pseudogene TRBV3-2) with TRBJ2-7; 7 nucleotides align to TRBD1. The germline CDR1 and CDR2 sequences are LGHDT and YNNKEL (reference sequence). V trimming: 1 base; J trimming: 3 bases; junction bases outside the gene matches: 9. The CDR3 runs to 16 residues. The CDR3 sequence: CASSQVKGQVNYEQYF. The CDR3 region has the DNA TGTGCCAGCAGCCAAGTCAAAGGACAGGTCAACTACGAGCAGTACTTC.

In DNA form, the CDR3 reads TGCGCCAGCAGTGAGGATGACAGTAACCCCTACACCGGGGAGCTGTTTTTT. Protein sequence: CASSEDDSNPYTGELFF. The V gene is TRBV10-1, the J gene TRBJ2-2; D perhaps matches TRBD1 (5 bases). Trimming took 2 bases from V and 3 from J, leaving 16 bases between them. Germline loops: CDR1 WNHNN, CDR2 SYGVQD (reference sequence). This CDR3 is 17 amino acids long.

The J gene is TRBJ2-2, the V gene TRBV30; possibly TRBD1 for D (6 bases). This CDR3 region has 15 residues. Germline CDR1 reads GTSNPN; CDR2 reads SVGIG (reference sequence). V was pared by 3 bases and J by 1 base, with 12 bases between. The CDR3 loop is CAWSGDRRNTGELFF. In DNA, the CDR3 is TGTGCCTGGAGCGGTGACAGGCGGAACACCGGGGAGCTGTTTTTT. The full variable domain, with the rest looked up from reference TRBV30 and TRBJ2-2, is SQTIHQWPATLVQPVGSPLSLECTVEGTSNPNLYWYRQAAGRGLQLLFYSVGIGQISSEVPQNLSASRPQDRQFILSSKKLLLSDSGFYLCAWSGDRRNTGELFFGEGSRLTVL.

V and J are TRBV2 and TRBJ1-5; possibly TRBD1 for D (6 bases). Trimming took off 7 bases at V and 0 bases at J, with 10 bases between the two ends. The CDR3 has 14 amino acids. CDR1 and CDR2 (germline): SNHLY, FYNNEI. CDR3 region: CASTDRYSNQPQHF. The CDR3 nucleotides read TGTGCCAGCACCGACAGGTATAGCAATCAGCCCCAGCATTTT.

CDR3 region: CASSRLAGSYEQYF. CDR3 bases: TGTGCCAGCAGTCGACTAGCGGGATCCTACGAGCAGTACTTC. J is TRBJ2-7 and V is TRBV28; 11 bases are shared with TRBD2. Trimming at V came to 5 bases and at J to 1 base, leaving 1 base not matched to a gene. The CDR3 runs to 14 residues. Germline loops: CDR1 MDHEN, CDR2 SYDVKM.

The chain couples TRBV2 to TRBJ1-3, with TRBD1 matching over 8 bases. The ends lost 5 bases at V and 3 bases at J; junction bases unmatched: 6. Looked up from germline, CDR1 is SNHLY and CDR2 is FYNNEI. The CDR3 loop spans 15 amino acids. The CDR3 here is CASSLQGGVGNTIYF. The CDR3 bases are TGTGCCAGCAGTTTACAGGGGGGAGTTGGAAACACCATATATTTT.

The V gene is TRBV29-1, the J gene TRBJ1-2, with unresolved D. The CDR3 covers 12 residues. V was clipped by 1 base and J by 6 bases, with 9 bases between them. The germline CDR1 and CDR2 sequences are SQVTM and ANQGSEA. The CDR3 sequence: CSVEVPGNGYTF. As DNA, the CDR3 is TGCAGCGTTGAAGTCCCCGGGAATGGCTACACCTTC.

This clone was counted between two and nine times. The CDR3 DNA follows: TGTGCCAGCAGCCAAGCGGGAGGGATCTCCTACAATGAGCAGTTCTTC. Protein product: CASSQAGGISYNEQFF. The chain links TRBV4-2 to TRBJ2-1; 8 nucleotides line up with TRBD2. CDR3 length: 16 amino acids. In germline, CDR1 is LGHNA, CDR2 YNFKEQ. V gave up 1 base and J gave up 0 bases; unmatched junction bases: 2.

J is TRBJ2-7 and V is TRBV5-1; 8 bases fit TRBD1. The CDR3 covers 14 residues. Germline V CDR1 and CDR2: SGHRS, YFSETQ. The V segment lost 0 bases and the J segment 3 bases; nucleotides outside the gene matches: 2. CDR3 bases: TGCGCCAGCAGCTTGGGGACAGGGCGCTACGAGCAGTACTTC. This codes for CASSLGTGRYEQYF.

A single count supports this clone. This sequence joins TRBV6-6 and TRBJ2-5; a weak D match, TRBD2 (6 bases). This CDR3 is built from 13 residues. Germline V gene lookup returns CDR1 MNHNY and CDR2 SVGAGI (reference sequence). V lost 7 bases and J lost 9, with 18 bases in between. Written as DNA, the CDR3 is TGTGCCAGCACCCGGGACCCGGGAGTATCCCAGTACTTC. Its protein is CASTRDPGVSQYF.

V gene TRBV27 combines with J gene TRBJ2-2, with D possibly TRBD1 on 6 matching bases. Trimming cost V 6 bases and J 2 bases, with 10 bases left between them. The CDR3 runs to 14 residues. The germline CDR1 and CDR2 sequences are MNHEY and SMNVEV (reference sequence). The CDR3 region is CASRGHTNTGELFF. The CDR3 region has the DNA TGTGCCAGCAGGGGACACACAAACACCGGGGAGCTGTTTTTT.

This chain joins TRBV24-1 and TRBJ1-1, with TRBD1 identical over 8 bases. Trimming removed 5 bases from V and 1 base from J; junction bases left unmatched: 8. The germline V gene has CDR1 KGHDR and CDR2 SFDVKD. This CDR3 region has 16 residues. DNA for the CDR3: TGTGCCACCAGTGGTTGGGGACAGGACGGGAACACTGAAGCTTTCTTT. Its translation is CATSGWGQDGNTEAFF.

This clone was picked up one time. CDR3 nucleotides: TGTGCCAGCAGCTTAGAGGACGTGCGGGAAACCTACAATGAGCAGTTCTTC. It yields the protein CASSLEDVRETYNEQFF. The chain has TRBV7-8 and TRBJ2-1, with D possibly matching TRBD2 (6 bases). This CDR3 spans 17 amino acids. CDR1 SGHVS and CDR2 FQNEAQ come from the germline V gene. Trimming removed 1 base from V and 2 bases from J, with 15 bases in between.

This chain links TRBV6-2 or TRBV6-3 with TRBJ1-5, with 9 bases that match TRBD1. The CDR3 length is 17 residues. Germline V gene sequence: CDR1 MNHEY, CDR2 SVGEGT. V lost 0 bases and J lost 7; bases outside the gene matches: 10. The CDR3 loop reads CASSYSSYRTGDQPQHF. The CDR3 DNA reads TGTGCCAGCAGTTACTCGTCTTACCGGACAGGGGACCAGCCCCAGCATTTT.

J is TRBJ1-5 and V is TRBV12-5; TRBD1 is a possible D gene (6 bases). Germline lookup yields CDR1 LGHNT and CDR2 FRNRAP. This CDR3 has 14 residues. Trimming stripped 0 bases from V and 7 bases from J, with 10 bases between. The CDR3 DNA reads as TGTGCTAGTGGTTTGGTAGGGGGAAGACAGCCCCAGCATTTT. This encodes CASGLVGGRQPQHF.